A single sample is the source of the 10 T cell receptor beta chains below, sequenced in a study of cytomegalovirus exposure and HLA in healthy donors. Use of 60 Vbeta and 13 Jbeta primers characterized the PCR. The repertoire was sequenced with immunoSEQ multiplex PCR; TCRdb's copy has only in-frame clones and lacks some. This table holds some 160,000 clones, around 79% found once. Sequencing used PBMCs. These receptors all stem from a middle-aged woman in good health and CMV-seronegative.

The genes are TRBV7-6 and TRBJ2-1; D is uncertain. Trimming took off 1 base at V and 4 bases at J, with 5 bases between the two ends. The germline V gene has CDR1 SGHVS and CDR2 FNYEAQ. The CDR3 has 13 amino acids. CDR3 residues: CASSLDAYNEQFF. The CDR3 DNA reads TGTGCCAGCAGCTTAGACGCGTACAATGAGCAGTTCTTC.

V usage is TRBV9 and J usage is TRBJ2-5; no firm D call. The CDR3 totals 15 residues. The germline V gene has CDR1 SGDLS and CDR2 YYNGEE. With 2 bases removed from V and 2 bases from J, the gap between germline ends came to 13 bases. CDR3 sequence reads: CASSVSPTPQETQYF. The DNA of the CDR3 is TGTGCCAGCAGCGTCTCCCCTACCCCGCAAGAGACCCAGTACTTC.

The chain couples TRBV11-2 to TRBJ2-5, with TRBD2 as a possible D gene (7 bases). Germline assignment: CDR1 SGHAT and CDR2 FQNNGV. This CDR3 contains 14 residues. V dropped 7 bases and J dropped 4 bases, with 16 bases sitting between them. The DNA for the CDR3 is TGTGCCAGCAACTGGCAAGGGGGGGCAGAGACCCAGTACTTC. Protein sequence: CASNWQGGAETQYF. Full variable domain (missing parts from reference TRBV11-2 and TRBJ2-5): EAGVAQSPRYKIIEKRQSVAFWCNPISGHATLYWYQQILGQGPKLLIQFQNNGVVDDSQLPKDRFSAERLKGVDSTLKIQPAKLEDSAVYLCASNWQGGAETQYFGPGTRLLVL.

The chain employs TRBV9 and TRBJ2-1; 10 bases are a match to TRBD2. This CDR3 spans 15 amino acids. Germline V lookup: CDR1 SGDLS, CDR2 YYNGEE. Trimming at V came to 3 bases and at J to 3 bases, leaving 3 bases not matched to a gene. CDR3 nucleotide sequence: TGTGCCAGCAGCGGGACTAGCGGCTACTACAATGAGCAGTTCTTC. Translated, it gives CASSGTSGYYNEQFF.

This chain connects TRBV6-6 to TRBJ1-1; tentatively, D is TRBD1 (5 bases). The CDR3 extends over 14 amino acids. Germline-derived CDR1 and CDR2 are MNHNY and SVGAGI (reference sequence). Trimming removed 7 bases from V and 6 bases from J, with 18 bases in between. The CDR3 here is CASTPDGGSAEAFF. CDR3 nucleotides: TGTGCCAGCACCCCGGACGGGGGAAGTGCTGAAGCTTTCTTT.

The rearrangement joins TRBV6-1 to TRBJ1-5; D perhaps matches TRBD1 (6 bases). With 3 bases removed from V and 1 base from J, the gap between germline ends came to 10 bases. Germline-derived CDR1 and CDR2 are MNHNS and SASEGT. The CDR3 length is 15 residues. Here the CDR3 DNA reads TGTGCCAGCAGTGAGCTACAGGGCAGCAATCAGCCCCAGCATTTT. The encoded protein is CASSELQGSNQPQHF.

V is TRBV29-1 and J is TRBJ1-1, with a possible D match to TRBD1 (5 bases). Germline CDR1 reads SQVTM; CDR2 reads ANQGSEA. The CDR3 is made up of 15 amino acids. V lost 6 bases and J lost 1, with 18 bases in between. CDR3 in amino acids: CSVTYRSQANTEAFF. For the CDR3, the DNA is TGCAGCGTCACGTACAGGTCGCAGGCGAACACTGAAGCTTTCTTT.

The V and J genes are TRBV7-9 and TRBJ1-4, with 9 bases matching TRBD1. In germline, CDR1 is SEHNR, CDR2 FQNEAQ (reference sequence). The CDR3 spans 15 residues. The trim removed 5 bases at V and 8 bases at J, leaving 9 bases unmatched. The CDR3 protein is CASSPMWTGEEKLFF. The CDR3 bases are TGTGCCAGCAGCCCAATGTGGACAGGGGAGGAAAAACTGTTTTTT.

The chain joins TRBV4-1 to TRBJ2-1, with a weak D call TRBD1 (5 bases). The V and J ends lost 0 bases and 4 bases respectively, with 10 bases between them. CDR1 MGHRA and CDR2 YSYEKL come from the germline V gene. The CDR3 totals 15 residues. DNA for the CDR3: TGCGCCAGCAGCCAAGATGTGCAGGGTTACAATGAGCAGTTCTTC. Protein: CASSQDVQGYNEQFF.

The rearrangement links TRBV19 to TRBJ1-5, with no clear D. Trimming took 2 bases from V and 2 from J, leaving 13 bases between them. Germline CDR1 LNHDA, CDR2 SQIVND (reference sequence). The CDR3 consists of 16 residues. The CDR3 sequence: CASSIRTSPGNQPQHF. CDR3 in DNA: TGTGCCAGTAGTATAAGAACATCCCCAGGCAATCAGCCCCAGCATTTT. The whole variable domain, filled in from reference TRBV19 and TRBJ1-5, reads DGGITQSPKYLFRKEGQNVTLSCEQNLNHDAMYWYRQDPGQGLRLIYYSQIVNDFQKGDIAEGYSVSREKKESFPLTVTSAQKNPTAFYLCASSIRTSPGNQPQHFGDGTRLSIL.